This T cell receptor beta chain was retrieved from a study of identical twins. The CDR3 covers 16 residues. The V and J ends lost 2 bases and 0 bases respectively, with 11 bases between them. Germline values: CDR1 SGHAT, CDR2 FQDESV (reference sequence). In TCRdb, the 5' RACE reads were re-called with MiXCR into one record per CDR3 protein. The table lists 450,000 or so distinct CDR3 sequences, approximately 25% of them singletons. The sample also formed part of further work on T cells expressing NK-cell markers.

V usage is TRBV11-1 and J usage is TRBJ2-1; D is perhaps TRBD2 (6 bases). Sequencing was performed on CD4+ T cells sorted from blood. The receptor was derived from a woman between 18 and 29 years old in good health. The CDR3 loop is CASSLPAGSSYNEQFF. CDR3 in DNA: TGTGCCAGCAGCTTACCAGCGGGCAGCTCCTACAATGAGCAGTTCTTC.